What follows are 27 T cell receptor beta chains derived from one specimen sequenced in a study of CDR3 diversity in severe acne. TCRdb ran MiXCR on the PCR reads and lists one entry per CDR3 protein. The data show around 100,000 distinct CDR3 sequences, roughly half seen once. Material for sequencing was blood. These receptors originate from a male donor with acne.

This clonotype was found many times. The DNA of the CDR3 is TGTGCCAGCAGTTTGGGGACTAGCGGCCACAATGAGCAGTTCTTC. Its protein product is CASSLGTSGHNEQFF. V is TRBV12-3 or TRBV12-4 and J is TRBJ2-1; 11 bases are shared with TRBD2. V shed 3 bases and J 5 bases; nucleotides not matched to a gene: 3. The CDR3 loop spans 15 amino acids.

Points on this clonotype: A much larger clone differs from this one at a single base, so this may be a read error. The chain joins TRBV6-1 to TRBJ2-7; D is undetermined. The germline V gene encodes CDR1 MNHNS and CDR2 SASEGT. The CDR3 loop spans 13 amino acids. The CDR3 nucleotides read TGTGCCAGCAGTGAAGGGGGTCGATCCCGCATGCACTTC. Amino acid sequence: CASSEGGRSRMHF.

About this clonotype itself: This may be a read error: a much more frequent sequence differs by one nucleotide. The chain carries TRBV25-1 and TRBJ1-5; D may be TRBD1 (5 bases). CDR3 length: 13 amino acids. Per the germline V gene, CDR1 is MGHDK and CDR2 is SYGVNS. The CDR3 region has the DNA TGTGTCAGCAGTGAACGGGCGGGGGATTCCCAGCATTTT. Its protein product is CVSSERAGDSQHF.

The chain links TRBV29-1 to TRBJ2-7, with D possibly matching TRBD1 (6 bases). CDR3 length: 12 amino acids. The germline gives CDR1 SQVTM, CDR2 ANQGSEA. Trimming pared 6 bases from V and 6 bases from J, leaving 15 bases between. CDR3 DNA: TGCAGCGTAGAATGGGACAAGGGCGAGCAGTACTTC. Its translation: CSVEWDKGEQYF.

This clonotype is classed as medium-sized. This chain links TRBV5-6 with TRBJ2-3; 7 bases map to TRBD2. This CDR3 spans 15 amino acids. Germline CDR1 reads SGHDT; CDR2 reads YYEEEE. The J segment lost 1 base and the V segment lost 0 bases, leaving 2 bases of the junction unmatched. The DNA for the CDR3 is TGTGCCAGCAGCTTGGGCGGGAGAGGCACAGATACGCAGTATTTT. Amino acids: CASSLGGRGTDTQYF.

Note on this clonotype: Likely a read error: the CDR3 ends without its conserved phenylalanine or tryptophan. The V call is TRBV6-1, the J call TRBJ1-5, with 9 nucleotides matching TRBD1. The J segment lost 5 bases and the V segment lost 7 bases, leaving 12 bases of the junction unmatched. The CDR3 runs to 16 residues. Germline-derived CDR1 and CDR2 are MNHNS and SASEGT. CDR3: CASNPNPGTGYQPQHL. CDR3 in DNA: TGTGCCAGCAACCCCAACCCCGGGACAGGGTATCAGCCCCAGCATCTT.

The chain combines TRBV7-9 with TRBJ2-5; 8 nucleotides match TRBD2. The CDR3 runs to 16 residues. Germline V gene sequence: CDR1 SEHNR, CDR2 FQNEAQ (reference sequence). J lost 2 bases, V lost 5 bases, and 10 bases had no gene match. In DNA form, the CDR3 reads TGTGCCAGCAGCCCCGGGGGGGGAGTTGGGCAAGAGACCCAGTACTTC. Translation gives CASSPGGGVGQETQYF.

CDR3 sequence reads: CASSSPLGANVLTF. The CDR3 DNA sequence: TGTGCCAGCAGCTCCCCTCTGGGGGCCAACGTCCTGACTTTC. This chain uses TRBV13 with TRBJ2-6; no definite D call. The CDR3 is made up of 14 amino acids. Trimming removed 4 bases from V and 4 bases from J, with 8 bases in between. Germline CDR1 reads PRHDT; CDR2 reads FYEKMQ (reference sequence).

The chain joins TRBV6-5 to TRBJ2-5; a weak D match, TRBD1 (6 bases). CDR1 is MNHEY, CDR2 SVGAGI, per germline. Deletions cut 5 bases from V and 1 base from J, with 14 bases between. CDR3 length: 15 amino acids. The CDR3 loop is CASSEGGTTQETQYF. DNA for the CDR3: TGTGCCAGCAGTGAAGGTGGGACAACCCAAGAGACCCAGTACTTC.

Turning to this clonotype: This could be a read error, since a much larger clone is one nucleotide away. The gene calls are TRBV2 and TRBJ1-1; 8 bases are a match to TRBD1. Germline V gene sequence: CDR1 SNHLY, CDR2 FYNNEI. This CDR3 has 14 amino acids. J gave up 4 bases and V 7 bases, and 8 bases lay outside the gene matches. The DNA for the CDR3 is TGTGCCAGCACCGGGACAGGAGGGAGCACTGAAGCTTTCTTT. It specifies CASTGTGGSTEAFF.

A few counts support this clonotype. The rearrangement uses TRBV20-1 and TRBJ2-7; D gene uncertain. V was clipped by 0 bases and J by 3 bases, with 12 bases between them. Germline V gives CDR1 DFQATT, CDR2 SNEGSKA (reference sequence). The CDR3 length is 14 residues. The CDR3 nucleotides read TGCAGTGCTAGAGAGTTCAACACTGACTACGAGCAGTACTTC. Translation: CSAREFNTDYEQYF.

In its sample, this clonotype was seen many times. DNA of the CDR3: TGCAGTGCAAACGCCGGGACTGTCTCCTACAATGAGCAGTTCTTC. Protein sequence: CSANAGTVSYNEQFF. The rearrangement joins TRBV20-1 to TRBJ2-1; possibly TRBD2 for D (6 bases). This CDR3 has 15 amino acids. CDR1 is DFQATT and CDR2 is SNEGSKA in the germline V gene (reference sequence). Trimming removed 6 bases from V and 0 bases from J, with 15 bases in between.

V usage is TRBV28 and J usage is TRBJ2-5, with no clear D. CDR1 and CDR2 (germline): MDHEN, SYDVKM. The V end lost 7 bases, the J end lost 9 bases, and 30 bases lay between the germline ends. The CDR3 extends over 17 amino acids. In DNA, the CDR3 is TGTGCCAGCACTTCTCACACGGCCCTGGCACTGATGGGATCCCAGTACTTC. Its translation: CASTSHTALALMGSQYF.

There are a few counts of this clonotype. The chain combines TRBV4-1 with TRBJ1-1; weak D call: TRBD1 (6 bases). The CDR3 has 17 amino acids. Trimming cost V 1 base and J 5 bases, with 20 bases left between them. Germline loops: CDR1 MGHRA, CDR2 YSYEKL. As DNA, the CDR3 is TGCGCCAGCAGCCAAGGGGCAGGGGTTCGTGGGAGAACTGAAGCTTTCTTT. This codes for CASSQGAGVRGRTEAFF.

Turning to this clonotype: Being one base from a much bigger clone, this may be a read error. The J gene is TRBJ2-1, the V gene TRBV7-3, with 12 bases identical to TRBD2. The CDR3 has 23 amino acids. The germline gives CDR1 SGHTA, CDR2 FQGTGA. Germline trimming cut 4 bases from V and 0 bases from J; bases unmatched to any gene: 22. Here the CDR3 reads CASSSPGASGRAGYGGSYNEQFF. In DNA, the CDR3 is TGTGCCAGCAGCTCCCCCGGGGCTAGCGGGAGGGCCGGGTATGGTGGCTCCTACAATGAGCAGTTCTTC.

As concerns this clonotype: This sequence may be a read error, since a much larger clone differs from it by one base. The J gene is TRBJ1-2, the V gene TRBV12-3 or TRBV12-4; TRBD1 matches 10 bases. There are 11 residues in the CDR3. V shed 11 bases and J 8 bases; nucleotides not matched to a gene: 5. The CDR3 sequence: CAGDRGQGYTF. In DNA, the CDR3 is TGTGCCGGCGACAGGGGGCAAGGCTACACCTTC.

This clonotype turned up a few times. The chain is built from TRBV5-1 and TRBJ2-5; 10 nucleotides agree with TRBD2. Trimming took 4 bases from V and 5 from J; bases not matched to a gene: 14. The CDR3 has 17 residues. The germline CDR1 and CDR2 sequences are SGHRS and YFSETQ. The DNA for the CDR3 is TGCGCCAGCAGCCTACTAGCGGGAAGACCCAGCCCGGAGACCCAGTACTTC. Its protein is CASSLLAGRPSPETQYF.

This chain links TRBV7-8 with TRBJ2-2, with D perhaps matching TRBD1 (5 bases). The CDR3 is 15 residues long. Trimming took 1 base from V and 7 from J, leaving 13 bases between them. Germline values: CDR1 SGHVS, CDR2 FQNEAQ. CDR3 bases: TGTGCCAGCAGCTTAGTCAGGGCAGTCAGCGGGGAGCTGTTTTTT. This sequence encodes CASSLVRAVSGELFF.

This rearrangement joins TRBV9 to TRBJ1-6, with D unclear. Germline lookup yields CDR1 SGDLS and CDR2 YYNGEE. The CDR3 has 15 residues. V gave up 1 base and J gave up 18 bases, with 23 bases separating them. The CDR3 nucleotides are TGTGCCAGCAGCGTATCGCGGGAGGTAGCCAAACGTGACCACTTT. Amino acid sequence: CASSVSREVAKRDHF. Supplemented by reference TRBV9 and TRBJ1-6, the full variable domain reads DSGVTQTPKHLITATGQRVTLRCSPRSGDLSVYWYQQSLDQGLQFLIQYYNGEERAKGNILERFSAQQFPDLHSELNLSSLELGDSALYFCASSVSREVAKRDHFGNGTRLTVT.

J is TRBJ2-6 and V is TRBV4-3; a weak D match, TRBD1 (7 bases). This CDR3 has 17 residues. V was pared by 0 bases and J by 4 bases, with 13 bases between. Per the germline V gene, CDR1 is LGHNA and CDR2 is YSLEER. In DNA, the CDR3 is TGCGCCAGCAGCCAAGATTTAGGAGGGGGCGGGGCCAACGTCCTGACTTTC. Translation gives CASSQDLGGGGANVLTF.

The rearrangement uses TRBV25-1 and TRBJ1-4; no definite D call. V lost 6 bases and J lost 0, with 11 bases in between. The CDR3 runs 15 residues. Germline V lookup: CDR1 MGHDK, CDR2 SYGVNS. CDR3 sequence reads: CASRLTVATNEKLFF. The DNA for the CDR3 is TGTGCCAGCAGGCTTACAGTAGCAACTAATGAAAAACTGTTTTTT.

This clonotype appeared many times. The chain has TRBV7-3 and TRBJ2-3; perhaps TRBD2 as D (7 bases). CDR3 length: 14 amino acids. Germline V gives CDR1 SGHTA, CDR2 FQGTGA. V was pared by 7 bases and J by 3 bases, with 14 bases between. This CDR3 is CASTLGGLTDTQYF. CDR3 in DNA: TGTGCCAGCACTCTGGGGGGGCTAACAGATACGCAGTATTTT.

This chain connects TRBV15 to TRBJ1-5; 9 nucleotides line up with TRBD1. Germline values: CDR1 LNHNV, CDR2 YYDKDF (reference sequence). CDR3 length: 14 amino acids. Losses at the gene ends were 4 bases for V and 4 bases for J; bases not matched to a gene: 2. CDR3 sequence (DNA): TGTGCCACCAGCACCGACAGGGGGAATCAGCCCCAGCATTTT. This encodes CATSTDRGNQPQHF.

The J gene is TRBJ2-1, the V gene TRBV9; 8 bases are shared with TRBD2. Germline V CDR1 and CDR2: SGDLS, YYNGEE. The V gene end was trimmed by 0 bases and the J gene end by 5 bases; junction bases not matched to a gene: 4. This CDR3 spans 15 amino acids. The CDR3, as DNA: TGTGCCAGCAGCGTAGAGGGCGGGGGGAACAATGAGCAGTTCTTC. Protein product: CASSVEGGGNNEQFF.

This clonotype was observed once. One base away lies a much larger clone, so this may be a sequencing read error. The gene calls are TRBV24-1 and TRBJ1-1; D ambiguous. This CDR3 is built from 13 residues. The germline V gene encodes CDR1 KGHDR and CDR2 SFDVKD. In DNA, the CDR3 is TGTGCCACCAGTGATTCTACGAACACTGGAGCTTTCTTT. This gives the protein CATSDSTNTGAFF.

The CDR3 reads CSASLAGTDTQYF. The CDR3 DNA sequence: TGCAGTGCCTCACTAGCGGGCACAGATACGCAGTATTTT. The rearrangement links TRBV20-1 to TRBJ2-3; TRBD2 matches at 8 bases. Trimming cost V 6 bases and J 1 base; bases outside gene matches: 3. CDR1 is DFQATT and CDR2 is SNEGSKA in the germline V gene (reference sequence). The CDR3 sequence is 13 residues long.

This clonotype was found many times. The rearrangement uses TRBV11-2 and TRBJ2-7, with 8 bases identical to TRBD1. Germline CDR1 and CDR2: SGHAT and FQNNGV. This CDR3 spans 15 amino acids. V shed 2 bases and J 2 bases; nucleotides not matched to a gene: 5. CDR3 nucleotide sequence: TGTGCCAGCAGCTTACGCGGACAGGGAACCTACGAGCAGTACTTC. This codes for CASSLRGQGTYEQYF.